This is a list of T cell receptor beta chains from one sample in a study of T cells in Graves' hyperthyroidism and ophthalmopathy. TCRdb passed the multiplex PCR reads through MiXCR, listing each CDR3 protein once. The table shows 500,000 to 750,000 distinct CDR3 sequences, with 12% to 15% occurring only once. The sample comprised blood. The receptor set was obtained from a woman in her late teens or twenties with Graves' ophthalmopathy. The CDR3 runs from the conserved cysteine through the conserved F or W. D genes are given only for firm matches. Some rows have no size entry. The others give once, few or many, or a class for an expanded clone.

j_call: TRBJ2-2; v_call: TRBV7-3; clone_size: many; d_call: NA; cdr3_aa: CASSLKLTGELFF; cdr3_nt: TGTGCCAGCAGCCTCAAGCTAACCGGGGAGCTGTTTTTT
j_call: TRBJ2-3; v_call: TRBV2; clone_size: NA; d_call: TRBD2; cdr3_aa: CASSEELAGDSDTQYF; cdr3_nt: TGTGCCAGCAGTGAAGAACTAGCGGGAGATTCGGATACGCAGTATTTT
j_call: TRBJ2-1; v_call: TRBV7-2; clone_size: many; d_call: TRBD2; cdr3_aa: CASSPPSGYNEQFF; cdr3_nt: TGTGCCAGCAGCCCCCCTAGCGGGTACAATGAGCAGTTCTTC
j_call: TRBJ1-5; v_call: TRBV7-2; clone_size: NA; d_call: NA; cdr3_aa: CASSLVVGQPQHF; cdr3_nt: TGTGCCAGCAGCTTAGTTGTTGGTCAGCCCCAGCATTTT
j_call: TRBJ2-7; v_call: TRBV3-1; clone_size: many; d_call: NA; cdr3_aa: CASSPETKTYEQYF; cdr3_nt: TGTGCCAGCAGCCCCGAGACTAAGACCTACGAGCAGTACTTC
j_call: TRBJ1-1; v_call: TRBV28; clone_size: many; d_call: NA; cdr3_aa: CASSFEEGLDTEAFF; cdr3_nt: TGTGCCAGCAGTTTCGAGGAGGGGTTGGACACTGAAGCTTTCTTT
j_call: TRBJ2-7; v_call: TRBV15; clone_size: many; d_call: NA; cdr3_aa: CATSLEYGSPYEQYF; cdr3_nt: TGTGCCACCAGCTTAGAGTACGGCAGCCCCTACGAGCAGTACTTC
j_call: TRBJ2-4; v_call: TRBV7-3; clone_size: many; d_call: TRBD2; cdr3_aa: CASSSHPGTSGAKNIQYF; cdr3_nt: TGTGCCAGCAGCTCCCACCCCGGGACTAGCGGAGCCAAAAACATTCAGTACTTC
j_call: TRBJ1-6; v_call: TRBV9; clone_size: few; d_call: TRBD1; cdr3_aa: CASRAGTGGNSPLHF; cdr3_nt: TGTGCCAGCAGAGCCGGGACAGGGGGAAATTCACCCCTCCACTTT
j_call: TRBJ1-2; v_call: TRBV7-2; clone_size: many; d_call: TRBD1; cdr3_aa: CASSLAGGGQPYGYTF; cdr3_nt: TGTGCCAGCAGCTTGGCCGGGGGGGGACAGCCCTATGGCTACACCTTC
j_call: TRBJ2-7; v_call: TRBV7-8; clone_size: many; d_call: TRBD2; cdr3_aa: CASSLVRLAGASHEQYF; cdr3_nt: TGTGCCAGCAGCTTAGTAAGGCTAGCGGGAGCAAGCCACGAGCAGTACTTC
j_call: TRBJ2-7; v_call: TRBV29-1; clone_size: NA; d_call: NA; cdr3_aa: CSVEDAQGRPPGEQYF; cdr3_nt: TGCAGCGTTGAAGATGCGCAGGGACGACCCCCTGGAGAGCAGTACTTC
j_call: TRBJ1-5; v_call: TRBV12-3/TRBV12-4; clone_size: many; d_call: NA; cdr3_aa: CASSRGGDQPQHF; cdr3_nt: TGTGCCAGCAGTCGGGGAGGGGATCAGCCCCAGCATTTT
j_call: TRBJ1-5; v_call: TRBV2; clone_size: few; d_call: TRBD1; cdr3_aa: CASRTGIRHQPQHF; cdr3_nt: TGTGCCAGCAGGACAGGGATCAGGCATCAGCCCCAGCATTTT
j_call: TRBJ2-3; v_call: TRBV20-1; clone_size: many; d_call: TRBD2; cdr3_aa: CSATTSDGRWDTQYF; cdr3_nt: TGCAGTGCTACGACTAGCGACGGGAGGTGGGATACGCAGTATTTT
j_call: TRBJ1-5; v_call: TRBV20-1; clone_size: few; d_call: NA; cdr3_aa: CSARNRYDQPQHF; cdr3_nt: TGCAGTGCTAGAAACAGATACGATCAGCCCCAGCATTTT
j_call: TRBJ2-5; v_call: TRBV27; clone_size: many; d_call: TRBD2; cdr3_aa: CASSSWGGVDGGETQYF; cdr3_nt: TGTGCCAGCAGTTCCTGGGGGGGGGTTGACGGAGGCGAGACCCAGTACTTC
j_call: TRBJ2-1; v_call: TRBV11-2; clone_size: NA; d_call: TRBD2; cdr3_aa: CASSTRLAGSDEQFF; cdr3_nt: TGTGCCAGCAGCACTCGACTAGCGGGATCCGATGAGCAGTTCTTC
j_call: TRBJ2-7; v_call: TRBV6-1; clone_size: many; d_call: TRBD1; cdr3_aa: CASSTRQGAIPYEQYF; cdr3_nt: TGTGCCAGCAGTACTCGACAGGGGGCGATCCCCTACGAGCAGTACTTC
j_call: TRBJ2-5; v_call: TRBV10-3; clone_size: many; d_call: NA; cdr3_aa: CAISDQREGETQYF; cdr3_nt: TGTGCCATCAGTGACCAGAGGGAAGGAGAGACCCAGTACTTC
j_call: TRBJ2-3; v_call: TRBV30; clone_size: NA; d_call: NA; cdr3_aa: CAWSGTDTQYF; cdr3_nt: TGTGCCTGGAGCGGCACAGATACGCAGTATTTT
j_call: TRBJ2-1; v_call: TRBV9; clone_size: NA; d_call: TRBD2; cdr3_aa: CASSVVKGSGYYNEQFF; cdr3_nt: TGTGCCAGCAGCGTAGTGAAAGGTAGCGGGTACTACAATGAGCAGTTCTTC
j_call: TRBJ2-3; v_call: TRBV7-3; clone_size: NA; d_call: TRBD2; cdr3_aa: CASSLMTSGVRGTQYF; cdr3_nt: TGTGCCAGCAGCTTAATGACTAGCGGGGTACGGGGTACGCAGTATTTT
j_call: TRBJ2-2; v_call: TRBV20-1; clone_size: NA; d_call: NA; cdr3_aa: CSARPASTGELFF; cdr3_nt: TGCAGTGCGCGTCCAGCGAGCACCGGGGAGCTGTTTTTT
j_call: TRBJ2-7; v_call: TRBV20-1; clone_size: many; d_call: TRBD1; cdr3_aa: CSARDTGGLSGEQYF; cdr3_nt: TGCAGTGCTAGAGATACAGGGGGACTGTCGGGCGAGCAGTACTTC
j_call: TRBJ2-1; v_call: TRBV2; clone_size: many; d_call: NA; cdr3_aa: CASMSQAYNEQFF; cdr3_nt: TGTGCCAGCATGTCTCAGGCCTACAATGAGCAGTTCTTC
j_call: TRBJ2-7; v_call: TRBV4-3; clone_size: few; d_call: TRBD1; cdr3_aa: CASSQVLDRPYEQYF; cdr3_nt: TGCGCCAGCAGCCAAGTCCTGGACAGGCCCTACGAGCAGTACTTC
j_call: TRBJ2-2; v_call: TRBV12-3/TRBV12-4; clone_size: many; d_call: NA; cdr3_aa: CASKLGTGELFF; cdr3_nt: TGTGCCAGCAAACTCGGGACCGGGGAGCTGTTTTTT
j_call: TRBJ1-2; v_call: TRBV28; clone_size: many; d_call: NA; cdr3_aa: CASSLVTRGGYTF; cdr3_nt: TGTGCCAGCAGTTTGGTGACAAGGGGGGGCTACACCTTC
j_call: TRBJ2-3; v_call: TRBV20-1; clone_size: many; d_call: TRBD2; cdr3_aa: CSVSGLATSTDTQYF; cdr3_nt: TGCAGCGTTTCAGGACTAGCGACTAGCACAGATACGCAGTATTTT
j_call: TRBJ1-2; v_call: TRBV12-3/TRBV12-4; clone_size: many; d_call: NA; cdr3_aa: CASSINRVNYGYTF; cdr3_nt: TGTGCCAGCAGTATCAACAGAGTTAACTATGGCTACACCTTC
j_call: TRBJ2-7; v_call: TRBV19; clone_size: NA; d_call: NA; cdr3_aa: CASSIGGQGTYEQYF; cdr3_nt: TGTGCCAGTAGTATAGGGGGCCAGGGGACCTACGAGCAGTACTTC
j_call: TRBJ1-3; v_call: TRBV7-2; clone_size: many; d_call: NA; cdr3_aa: CASSFGTASGNTIYF; cdr3_nt: TGTGCCAGCAGCTTCGGGACCGCCTCTGGAAACACCATATATTTT
j_call: TRBJ2-2; v_call: TRBV20-1; clone_size: few; d_call: TRBD2; cdr3_aa: CSASGAGGRLGSPGELFF; cdr3_nt: TGCAGTGCTAGTGGCGCGGGAGGACGTTTAGGGAGCCCCGGGGAGCTGTTTTTT
j_call: TRBJ1-3; v_call: TRBV12-3/TRBV12-4; clone_size: few; d_call: NA; cdr3_aa: CASSGGNTIYF; cdr3_nt: TGTGCCAGCAGCGGCGGAAACACCATATATTTT
j_call: TRBJ2-7; v_call: TRBV7-3; clone_size: many; d_call: NA; cdr3_aa: CASSPNGGSYEQYF; cdr3_nt: TGTGCCAGCAGCCCAAATGGAGGATCCTACGAGCAGTACTTC
j_call: TRBJ1-6; v_call: TRBV28; clone_size: few; d_call: NA; cdr3_aa: CASSSIMVGPTIYNSPLHF; cdr3_nt: TGTGCCAGCAGTTCGATTATGGTGGGGCCTACGATTTATAATTCACCCCTCCACTTT
j_call: TRBJ2-1; v_call: TRBV20-1; clone_size: many; d_call: NA; cdr3_aa: CSAGRENEQFF; cdr3_nt: TGCAGTGCTGGAAGGGAGAATGAGCAGTTCTTC
j_call: TRBJ2-7; v_call: TRBV6-1; clone_size: many; d_call: NA; cdr3_aa: CASGRPLGEQYF; cdr3_nt: TGTGCCAGCGGAAGGCCCTTGGGCGAGCAGTACTTC
j_call: TRBJ2-2; v_call: TRBV7-9; clone_size: NA; d_call: NA; cdr3_aa: CASRGLLVGGELFF; cdr3_nt: TGTGCCAGCCGGGGCCTTCTAGTTGGCGGGGAGCTGTTTTTT
j_call: TRBJ2-1; v_call: TRBV9; clone_size: NA; d_call: TRBD1; cdr3_aa: CASSPVDRASYNEQFF; cdr3_nt: TGTGCCAGCAGCCCGGTAGACAGGGCATCCTACAATGAGCAGTTCTTC
j_call: TRBJ2-5; v_call: TRBV5-1; clone_size: many; d_call: NA; cdr3_aa: CASSQATSEETQYF; cdr3_nt: TGCGCCAGCAGCCAAGCGACTAGTGAGGAGACCCAGTACTTC
j_call: TRBJ2-2; v_call: TRBV27; clone_size: many; d_call: TRBD2; cdr3_aa: CASSFGGLAGGELFF; cdr3_nt: TGTGCCAGCAGTTTTGGAGGACTAGCGGGCGGGGAGCTGTTTTTT
j_call: TRBJ1-1; v_call: TRBV19; clone_size: NA; d_call: NA; cdr3_aa: CASSTGGGGFTEAFF; cdr3_nt: TGTGCCAGTAGTACCGGGGGGGGCGGTTTCACTGAAGCTTTCTTT
j_call: TRBJ2-1; v_call: TRBV28; clone_size: NA; d_call: TRBD2; cdr3_aa: CASRTPGTSVRNEQFF; cdr3_nt: TGTGCCAGCAGGACTCCCGGGACTAGCGTTCGGAATGAGCAGTTCTTC
j_call: TRBJ1-1; v_call: TRBV5-5; clone_size: many; d_call: NA; cdr3_aa: CASSIEDGPGTEAFF; cdr3_nt: TGTGCCAGCAGCATCGAGGACGGGCCGGGGACTGAAGCTTTCTTT
j_call: TRBJ1-5; v_call: TRBV7-3; clone_size: NA; d_call: TRBD1; cdr3_aa: CASSLTNPQPPGGRSQPQHF; cdr3_nt: TGTGCCAGCAGCTTAACTAATCCCCAACCCCCAGGGGGCAGGAGTCAGCCCCAGCATTTT
j_call: TRBJ1-6; v_call: TRBV28; clone_size: many; d_call: TRBD1; cdr3_aa: CASSRWTGYNSPLHF; cdr3_nt: TGTGCCAGCAGTCGTTGGACAGGCTATAATTCACCCCTCCACTTT
j_call: TRBJ2-1; v_call: TRBV7-2; clone_size: few; d_call: NA; cdr3_aa: CASSQDRGERESNEQFF; cdr3_nt: TGTGCCAGCAGCCAAGATCGCGGGGAACGGGAGTCCAATGAGCAGTTCTTC
j_call: TRBJ2-3; v_call: TRBV11-2; clone_size: many; d_call: TRBD2; cdr3_aa: CASSLDPAGSTDTQYF; cdr3_nt: TGTGCCAGCAGCTTAGATCCAGCGGGAAGCACAGATACGCAGTATTTT
j_call: TRBJ2-1; v_call: TRBV6-1; clone_size: many; d_call: TRBD2; cdr3_aa: CASSYSGSSYNEQFF; cdr3_nt: TGTGCCAGCAGTTACAGCGGGAGTAGCTACAATGAGCAGTTCTTC
j_call: TRBJ1-2; v_call: TRBV7-9; clone_size: many; d_call: TRBD1; cdr3_aa: CASSPPVRGRNYGYTF; cdr3_nt: TGTGCCAGCAGCCCGCCCGTGAGGGGGCGCAACTATGGCTACACCTTC
j_call: TRBJ2-3; v_call: TRBV30; clone_size: NA; d_call: NA; cdr3_aa: CAWDRSTDTQYF; cdr3_nt: TGTGCCTGGGATCGAAGCACAGATACGCAGTATTTT